This passage covers 20 T cell receptor beta chains from one sample sequenced in a study of blood T cell repertoires in COVID-19. TCRdb keeps only in-frame clones here, not all; method: immunoSEQ multiplex PCR. The sample records around 140,000 clones, 80% to 90% being singletons. The material sequenced was peripheral blood. The receptors originated from a man in his 60s with active or convalescent COVID-19.

CDR3 DNA sequence: TGTGCCAGTAGTATAAGGGTCTGGGGAGAAAACACTGAAGCTTTCTTT. This sequence encodes CASSIRVWGENTEAFF. The J gene is TRBJ1-1, the V gene TRBV19, with D hard to call. V was cut by 2 bases and J by 2 bases, with 15 bases left in between. In germline, CDR1 is LNHDA, CDR2 SQIVND (reference sequence). CDR3 length equals 16 residues.

The chain recombines TRBV6-4 with TRBJ1-4; D gene unclear. V was pared by 0 bases and J by 8 bases, with 10 bases between. This CDR3 is 14 amino acids long. Germline CDR1 MRHNA, CDR2 SNTAGT. CDR3 protein: CASSDSQPREKLFF. DNA of the CDR3: TGTGCCAGCAGTGACTCCCAGCCTAGGGAAAAACTGTTTTTT.

This clone was seen just once. The chain uses TRBV20-1 and TRBJ1-1, with D unclear. Trimming took off 0 bases at V and 8 bases at J, with 7 bases between the two ends. Germline V gene lookup returns CDR1 DFQATT and CDR2 SNEGSKA (reference sequence). The CDR3 has 11 amino acids. DNA of the CDR3: TGCAGTGCTAGAGATAACAGAGAAGCTTTCTTT. Translated: CSARDNREAFF.

This chain links TRBV9 with TRBJ1-2; perhaps TRBD1 as D (6 bases). The CDR3 loop spans 17 amino acids. Germline loops: CDR1 SGDLS, CDR2 YYNGEE. Trimming shortened V by 4 bases and J by 4 bases, and 23 bases separated the two germline ends. CDR3 sequence reads: CASSPSGQTINSYGYTF. In DNA form, the CDR3 reads TGTGCCAGCAGCCCCTCAGGACAGACGATAAATTCCTATGGCTACACCTTC.

Comment on this clone: Other DNA sequences of this sample code for an identical CDR3. Here the CDR3 DNA reads TGTGCCAGCAGTTTGCGAGAGACCTACGAGCAGTACTTC. Amino acid sequence: CASSLRETYEQYF. The chain links TRBV27 to TRBJ2-7; D uncertain. This CDR3 is built from 13 residues. V was clipped by 3 bases and J by 2 bases, with 8 bases between them. Germline CDR1 and CDR2: MNHEY and SMNVEV (reference sequence).

The J gene is TRBJ1-6, the V gene TRBV6-4; possibly TRBD1 for D (5 bases). V was clipped by 5 bases and J by 4 bases, with 12 bases between them. The CDR3 spans 15 residues. Germline V gene lookup returns CDR1 MRHNA and CDR2 SNTAGT. The CDR3: CASSPEGLYNSPLHF. For the CDR3, the DNA is TGTGCCAGCAGTCCGGAGGGACTTTATAATTCACCCCTCCACTTT.

The chain links TRBV7-2 to TRBJ1-2, with TRBD1 matching over 9 bases. From germline, CDR1 is SGHTA and CDR2 FQGNSA. V was clipped by 4 bases and J by 4 bases; unmatched bases: 7. There are 15 residues in the CDR3. CDR3 residues: CASSSTGTGPYGYTF. The DNA of the CDR3 is TGTGCCAGCAGCTCAACTGGGACAGGGCCCTATGGCTACACCTTC.

The rearrangement uses TRBV5-1 and TRBJ2-5; TRBD2 matches 8 bases. CDR3 length equals 14 residues. V dropped 7 bases and J dropped 4; count of bases not matched to a gene: 9. The germline V gene encodes CDR1 SGHRS and CDR2 YFSETQ. The CDR3 loop reads CASGAGGRVETQYF. As DNA, the CDR3 is TGCGCCAGCGGGGCGGGAGGAAGGGTAGAGACCCAGTACTTC.

The chain joins TRBV6-5 to TRBJ1-4; no reliable D call. Trimming took 5 bases from V and 8 from J, leaving 12 bases between them. The CDR3 is made up of 13 amino acids. The germline V gene encodes CDR1 MNHEY and CDR2 SVGAGI. The CDR3 is CASSTRVSEKLFF. DNA for the CDR3: TGTGCCAGCAGTACGAGGGTTTCCGAAAAACTGTTTTTT.

The J gene is TRBJ2-1, the V gene TRBV7-9; 7 bases map to TRBD2. In germline, CDR1 is SEHNR, CDR2 FQNEAQ (reference sequence). The CDR3 has 16 residues. Losses at the gene ends were 5 bases for V and 5 bases for J; bases not matched to a gene: 12. In DNA form, the CDR3 reads TGTGCCAGCAGCCCCGCAACTGGCGGGAGCCACAATGAGCAGTTCTTC. Its protein is CASSPATGGSHNEQFF.

The chain joins TRBV24-1 to TRBJ1-2; possible D gene TRBD1, 6 bases. The length of the CDR3 is 13 residues. V was clipped by 4 bases and J by 5 bases, with 10 bases between them. The germline gives CDR1 KGHDR, CDR2 SFDVKD. In DNA form, the CDR3 reads TGTGCCACCAGTGACAGGGGCGCATATGGCTACACCTTC. It translates to CATSDRGAYGYTF.

The chain joins TRBV19 to TRBJ2-1; 8 bases are shared with TRBD1. Germline V lookup: CDR1 LNHDA, CDR2 SQIVND (reference sequence). This CDR3 has 15 residues. With V trimmed by 11 bases and J by 2 bases, 11 bases remained unmatched. The CDR3 nucleotides read TGTGCCTCACAACAGGGGGGAGGCGCCTACAATGAGCAGTTCTTC. Translated: CASQQGGGAYNEQFF.

The rearrangement joins TRBV28 to TRBJ2-7; the D gene is possibly TRBD1 (5 bases). CDR3 length equals 13 residues. Germline CDR1 is MDHEN and CDR2 is SYDVKM. V lost 7 bases, J lost 5 bases, and 15 bases lay in between. CDR3 DNA: TGTGCCAGCAACGTCGGTGGGGCTGACGAGCAGTACTTC. Its protein is CASNVGGADEQYF.

CDR3 in amino acids: CASIGQGLNTEAFF. CDR3 in DNA: TGTGCCAGCATCGGACAGGGATTGAACACTGAAGCTTTCTTT. The chain combines TRBV28 with TRBJ1-1; 8 nucleotides agree with TRBD1. The CDR3 runs 14 residues. After removal of 7 bases from V and 0 bases from J, the junction contained 4 bases not matched to a gene. Germline values: CDR1 MDHEN, CDR2 SYDVKM.

This chain links TRBV19 with TRBJ1-2; 7 bases map to TRBD1. J was trimmed by 0 bases and V by 6 bases; bases with no gene match: 7. The CDR3 is 15 residues long. Germline V gene sequence: CDR1 LNHDA, CDR2 SQIVND (reference sequence). This chain's CDR3 is CASRGGQASNYGYTF. The CDR3 region has the DNA TGTGCCAGTAGAGGAGGACAGGCCTCTAACTATGGCTACACCTTC.

The chain employs TRBV6-2 or TRBV6-3 and TRBJ1-1, with 7 bases aligning to TRBD1. Per germline, CDR1 MNHEY and CDR2 SVGEGT. This CDR3 has 14 amino acids. V shed 5 bases and J 0 bases; nucleotides not matched to a gene: 3. CDR3 protein: CASSQGQMNTEAFF. The CDR3 DNA follows: TGTGCCAGCAGTCAGGGACAGATGAACACTGAAGCTTTCTTT.

Note on this clone: At one of its ends the junction is not consistent with the germline gene, which may arise from a read error. The chain carries TRBV7-7 and TRBJ2-2; TRBD1 agrees at 9 bases. The CDR3 length is 17 residues. CDR1 is SSHAT, CDR2 FNYEAQ, per germline (reference sequence). In DNA form, the CDR3 reads TGTGCTAGCAGCCTCACCTTAGACAGGGGGGAAACCGGGGAGCTGTTTTTT. Translated, it gives CASSLTLDRGETGELFF.

The rearrangement uses TRBV19 and TRBJ1-2; a weak D match, TRBD1 (6 bases). Trimming took 6 bases from V and 0 from J, leaving 8 bases between them. Germline V gene data show CDR1 as LNHDA and CDR2 as SQIVND (reference sequence). The CDR3 loop spans 13 amino acids. This CDR3 reads CASRKGANYGYTF. The CDR3 DNA is TGTGCCAGTAGAAAGGGGGCTAACTATGGCTACACCTTC. The whole variable domain, filled in from reference TRBV19 and TRBJ1-2, reads DGGITQSPKYLFRKEGQNVTLSCEQNLNHDAMYWYRQDPGQGLRLIYYSQIVNDFQKGDIAEGYSVSREKKESFPLTVTSAQKNPTAFYLCASRKGANYGYTFGSGTRLTVV.

This chain links TRBV28 with TRBJ1-5, with D perhaps TRBD1 (5 bases). CDR3 length equals 16 residues. Trimming pared 5 bases from V and 8 bases from J, leaving 22 bases between. CDR1 is MDHEN and CDR2 is SYDVKM in the germline V gene. As DNA, the CDR3 is TGTGCCAGCAGTCACAGGCCGGGGGGTTCGTTTAAGCCCCAGCATTTT. Translated, it gives CASSHRPGGSFKPQHF.

This chain uses TRBV7-6 with TRBJ2-5, with D unclear. This CDR3 contains 14 residues. With 1 base removed from V and 2 bases from J, the gap between germline ends came to 8 bases. In germline, CDR1 is SGHVS, CDR2 FNYEAQ. The CDR3 nucleotides read TGTGCCAGCAGCTTAGATCCAATTCAAGAGACCCAGTACTTC. Translating it yields CASSLDPIQETQYF.